The entry below gives a single TCR beta chain sequence along with its context. Its binding antigen is unknown. No qualities accompany the bases; no much larger clone lies one base away. These data originate in a study of T cell responses to AZD1222 COVID-19 vaccine (dated by TCRdb to 2020 to 2023). About the study as a whole: TCR sequencing covered over 230 trial participants: roughly 200 given two doses of AZD1222 and about 26 given two doses of MenACWY control vaccine. Trial participants were enrolled into age subgroups of 18-55, 56-69 and 70-plus years, which contained 148, 28 and 57 TCR-sequenced participants, respectively. Overall study outcomes, separate from this receptor: Reportedly, almost half of the unique spike-specific TCRs recognized epitopes lying outside the regions that are mutated in the B.1.351 and B.1.1.7 variants. Conclusions about previously exposed vaccinees were limited because only six AZD1222 recipients were SARS-CoV-2 seropositive at baseline. Participants were mostly white British, with more females than males. The authors suggested clonal diversity may have been underestimated. CD4 TCRs associated with the vaccine covered the entire spike protein, and the dominant responses were in regions 160-218 and 743-854. In the small 56-69-year group, the increase in depth fell short of significance, most likely because of low power. After two AZD1222 doses, both the breadth and the depth of spike-specific TCRs were significantly higher than at day 0 and than in MenACWY recipients. No day 14 peak-response samples were available, so repertoires were characterized only after the peak T cell response.

The time point label, as the study defines it: about 28 days (+/-7) after the second vaccine dose. The sample's treatment or condition label, decoded: meningococcal conjugate vaccine given as trial control. Vaccinee samples were obtained from the UK trials COV001 and COV002, which included a single-blind randomized controlled phase 2/3 trial of AZD1222 (ChAdOx1 nCoV-19) in healthy adults. For TCRbeta chain sequencing, PBMC samples from trial participants were taken at day 0 and at day 28 after the second dose. The CDR3 regions of human TCRbeta chains were analyzed by immunosequencing. The authors' analysis ran thus. TCRs in the repertoires were compared against a reference library of SARS-CoV-2-specific TCRs that had been generated with the MIRA antigen-specificity platform. Breadth meant the fraction of unique TCRs that were SARS-CoV-2-associated, whereas depth meant the fraction of total T cells that were SARS-CoV-2-associated. Using the MIRA data, each spike-specific TCR was mapped to the spike region that the TCR reacts to and placed in a CD4 or CD8 class. Log10-transformed breadth and depth values were compared by one-way ANOVA with Sidak's multiple comparisons tests. Not all clones reach the TCRdb copy of this immuneACCESS table, which keeps in-frame sequences only. Checked studies attribute under half of the gap to unresolved V genes and leave the rest unexplained. Clonal size and the V and J genes are those of that table, whereas D and trimming came from the DNA. Counted in this sample were fewer than 75,000 clones; 85% to 95% of them appeared once. Over 5.5% of the sample is held by the ten biggest clonotypes.

The receptor's source is an adult who received the MenACWY meningococcal vaccine as a control. Sequenced material: peripheral blood, taken 28 days after the second dose of the MenACWY control vaccine.

The DNA sequence is TGTGCCAGCAGCTTAGGAATTAACTATGGCTACACCTTC. This encodes CASSLGINYGYTF. Here the chain combines TRBV11-2 and TRBJ1-2; the D gene cannot be named for sure. The germline V gene encodes CDR1 SGHAT and CDR2 FQNNGV. V lost 1 base and J lost 1 base; the stretch between them is 4 bases long. Including cysteine and phenylalanine, the CDR3 has 13 amino acids. Left in the record is the CDR3 DNA by itself, 39 bases read in frame from the first base. Reference TRBV11-2 and TRBJ1-2 proteins supply the regions before and after the CDR3; the full variable domain is: EAGVAQSPRYKIIEKRQSVAFWCNPISGHATLYWYQQILGQGPKLLIQFQNNGVVDDSQLPKDRFSAERLKGVDSTLKIQPAKLEDSAVYLCASSLGINYGYTFGSGTRLTVV.